The clone carrying this TCR beta chain was counted a single time. The antigen is undetermined. The data originate from a study of T cell responses to AZD1222 COVID-19 vaccine. Findings of the study overall: Rises in breadth and depth of Spike-specific TCRs came after two AZD1222 doses. Spike-spanning, vaccine-associated CD4 TCRs were dominant at 160-218 and 743-854. Baseline serostatus was positive in only six AZD1222 recipients.

Only in-frame clones appear in the TCRdb table, and some are missing; sequencing was by immunoSEQ multiplex PCR. The table records 100,000 to 150,000 clones, about 94% of them present only once. Trimming cost V 8 bases and J 7 bases, with 15 bases left between them. This CDR3 has 13 amino acids. Per germline, CDR1 SNHLY and CDR2 FYNNEI. Sequenced material: peripheral blood, taken on day 0 of AZD1222 vaccination. This TCR came from an adult in good health. The V and J genes are TRBV2 and TRBJ1-5; TRBD1 might be the D (6 bases). CDR3 DNA: TGTGCCAGCCGGACGGAGGGGGTACAGCCCCAGCATTTT. Amino acids: CASRTEGVQPQHF.